These 16 T cell receptor beta chains came from one sample sequenced in a study of CD8+ T cells in alopecia areata. Cells pooled from cutaneous lymph nodes were sorted on CD4, CD8alpha, NKG2D, NKG2ACE and other markers. Reverse transcription of extracted RNA yielded cDNA, which provided the sequencing template. Method: immunoSEQ multiplex PCR; TCRdb's copy keeps in-frame clones and lacks some. This set yields about 300,000 clones and no singletons; the top ten hold about 1.1%. The sequencing input was CD4+ T cells sorted from a lymph node. Every receptor here comes from a C3H/HeJ mouse with alopecia areata. Mouse strain MHC haplotype: H2-k.

Worth noting for this clone: Genes here carry mouse names. The read falls 4 residues short of the CDR3 end, and the missing part is taken from the germline J gene. This chain links TRBV13-2 with TRBJ2-5; 7 bases match TRBD1. The CDR3 has 14 residues. V lost 3 bases and J lost 2; bases outside the gene matches: 3. Germline loops: CDR1 NNHNN, CDR2 SYGAGS (reference sequence). The sequenced part of the CDR3 DNA is TGTGCCAGCGGTGCAGACAGGGCCCAAGAC. Translating gives CASGADRAQD. The whole CDR3 is CASGADRAQDTQYF.

This clone has more than one count but fewer than ten. A much larger clonotype is one base distant, so this may be a read error. Gene names and germline match the mouse. Read sequence stops 4 residues before the CDR3 end, and the germline J gene provides the missing end. The J gene is TRBJ1-1, the V gene TRBV13-1; D unclear. Trimming removed 0 bases at V and 0 bases at J, with 6 bases between. Germline CDR1 and CDR2: NSHNY and SYGAGN. The CDR3 loop spans 14 amino acids. The CDR3 DNA, read in part, is TGTGCCAGCAGTGATGACAGTTCAAACACA. Its protein product is CASSDDSSNT. The complete CDR3 sequence is CASSDDSSNTEVFF.

This clone was detected only a few times. The gene symbols are mouse symbols. Sequencing ends 4 residues short of the CDR3 end; the germline J gene provides the rest. Other DNA sequences in this specimen translate into the identical CDR3. The V call is TRBV31, the J call TRBJ1-2, with 10 bases identical to TRBD1. V trimming: 0 bases; J trimming: 4 bases; junction bases outside the gene matches: 2. CDR3 length: 14 residues. Germline CDR1 is GKSSPN and CDR2 is SITVG. CDR3 bases read: TGTGCCTGGAGTCTAGACAGGGGGCCCTCC. Amino acids: CAWSLDRGPS. From start to end, the CDR3 is CAWSLDRGPSDYTF.

This clone has only a few counts. The gene names given are mouse names. With the read ending 4 residues before the CDR3 end, the germline J gene is used to fill in that end. The sample contains more than one DNA sequence encoding this CDR3. J is TRBJ1-2 and V is TRBV13-3; perhaps TRBD1 as D (5 bases). V gave up 2 bases and J gave up 1 base, with 6 bases separating them. Germline CDR1 and CDR2: NNHDY and SYVADS. This CDR3 contains 13 residues. The CDR3: CASSERGNSDYTF. CDR3 DNA, as far as it was read: TGTGCCAGCAGTGAGAGGGGAAACTCC.

Regarding this clone: Mouse gene names apply. The sequence runs out 4 residues before the end of the CDR3; the remainder is reconstructed from the germline J gene. The chain is built from TRBV13-2 and TRBJ2-2; 10 bases align to TRBD1. Germline V gene data show CDR1 as NNHNN and CDR2 as SYGAGS (reference sequence). The CDR3 is made up of 16 amino acids. The junction had 4 bases not matched to a gene; V was cut back by 1 base and J by 4 bases. The CDR3 loop reads CASGDPGQGFTGQLYF. The sequenced part of the CDR3 DNA is TGTGCCAGCGGTGATCCGGGACAGGGGTTCACCGGG.

Points on this clone: Genes and germline are mouse. The read gets to within 4 residues of the CDR3 end, and the germline J gene fills in the rest. Additional DNA sequences in this sample encode the identical CDR3. This chain uses TRBV13-1 with TRBJ2-3; 10 bases are shared with TRBD1. With V trimmed by 0 bases and J by 1 base, 5 bases remained unmatched. Looked up from germline, CDR1 is NSHNY and CDR2 is SYGAGN. The CDR3 sequence is 17 residues long. The part of the CDR3 DNA that was read is TGTGCCAGCAGTGATGCGAGGGACAGGGGAGGTGCAGAA. It encodes CASSDARDRGGAE. The whole CDR3 sequence is CASSDARDRGGAETLYF.

Concerning this clone: Gene names follow the mouse nomenclature. From the germline J gene comes the end of the CDR3, since the read stops 4 residues before it. The chain recombines TRBV5 with TRBJ2-5; tentatively, D is TRBD1 (6 bases). CDR1 is LGHNA and CDR2 is YNLKQL in the germline V gene (reference sequence). The CDR3 loop spans 14 amino acids. Between the trimmed V and J ends, which lost 5 bases and 2 bases, there was a span of 11 bases. The part of the CDR3 DNA that was read is TGTGCCAGCAGCACCCGGGACATCCAAGAC. Its translation: CASSTRDIQD. The whole CDR3 protein reads CASSTRDIQDTQYF.

Details on this clone: Mouse gene names apply. The read stops 4 residues short of the end of the CDR3; the missing end is completed from the germline J gene. This chain links TRBV1 with TRBJ2-5, with 7 bases matching TRBD1. The CDR3 has 15 amino acids. Unmatched junction bases numbered 5, after V lost 2 bases and J lost 3 bases. Germline V gene lookup returns CDR1 NSQYPW and CDR2 LRSPGD (reference sequence). The CDR3 DNA, read in part, is TGCACCTGCAGTGCACGCCGGGACAGACAAGAC. Translated: CTCSARRDRQD. The full CDR3 protein is CTCSARRDRQDTQYF.

Remarks on this clone: Mouse gene names apply. The read stops 4 residues short of the end of the CDR3; the missing end is completed from the germline J gene. The V call is TRBV13-1, the J call TRBJ1-2; 9 nucleotides agree with TRBD1. The CDR3 is 13 residues long. Looked up from germline, CDR1 is NSHNY and CDR2 is SYGAGN. The CDR3 is CASSDYRGPDYTF. CDR3 bases read: TGTGCCAGCAGTGATTACAGGGGGCCC.

On this clone itself: Gene names are the mouse ones. Read coverage stops 3 residues before the CDR3 terminus; the germline J gene supplies the remainder. The chain joins TRBV5 to TRBJ1-6, with D possibly matching TRBD1 (6 bases). TRBJ1-6 is given ORF status, its function remaining uncertain. CDR1 LGHNA and CDR2 YNLKQL come from the germline V gene (reference sequence). The CDR3 length is 16 residues. The ends were cut back, 0 bases at V and 4 bases at J, with 10 bases in the middle. The CDR3 sequence is CASSQEPGQYNSPLYF. CDR3 DNA (partial): TGTGCCAGCAGCCAAGAGCCCGGACAGTATAATTCGCCC.

Of note for this clone: Mouse gene names and germline throughout. The sequence runs out 4 residues before the end of the CDR3; the remainder is reconstructed from the germline J gene. The genes are TRBV17 and TRBJ2-2; D may be TRBD2 (6 bases). This CDR3 has 14 residues. The germline V gene encodes CDR1 MNHDT and CDR2 YYDKIL. The V and J ends lost 6 bases and 3 bases respectively, with 11 bases between them. The CDR3 bases that were read are TGTGCTAGCAGCCGACGGGGGGACACCGGG. Translating it yields CASSRRGDTG. The full CDR3 protein is CASSRRGDTGQLYF. Full variable domain (missing parts from reference TRBV17 and TRBJ2-2): DTTVKQNPRYKLARVGKPVNLICSQTMNHDTMYWYQKKPNQAPKLLLFYYDKILNREADTFEKFQSSRPNNSFCSLYIGSAGLEYSAMYLCASSRRGDTGQLYFGEGSKLTVL.

This clone appeared many times. The genes and germline here are from mouse. The CDR3 extends 4 residues past the end of the read, so its final part is completed from the germline J gene. The chain recombines TRBV17 with TRBJ2-3, with D perhaps matching TRBD1 (6 bases). CDR1 MNHDT and CDR2 YYDKIL come from the germline V gene. The CDR3 is 14 amino acids. Trimming shortened V by 3 bases and J by 0 bases, and 7 bases separated the two germline ends. This chain's CDR3 is CASSSRGSAETLYF. CDR3 bases read: TGTGCTAGCAGTAGCAGGGGTAGTGCAGAA. Combining the CDR3 with reference TRBV17 and TRBJ2-3 gives the whole variable domain DTTVKQNPRYKLARVGKPVNLICSQTMNHDTMYWYQKKPNQAPKLLLFYYDKILNREADTFEKFQSSRPNNSFCSLYIGSAGLEYSAMYLCASSSRGSAETLYFGSGTRLTVL.

In regard to this clone: A read error may be the cause here, since a much bigger clone is one base away. Germline and genes here are mouse. CDR3 bases read: TGTGCCAGCAGTCTGGGAAACACCGGG. Its protein product is CASSLGNTG. The full CDR3 protein reads CASSLGNTGQLYF. This chain connects TRBV13-3 to TRBJ2-2; weak D call: TRBD2 (5 bases). The missing CDR3 end, 4 residues past where the read stops, is filled in from the germline J gene. Between the trimmed V and J ends, which lost 4 bases and 1 base, there was a span of 5 bases. The CDR3 spans 13 residues. Germline V gene data show CDR1 as NNHDY and CDR2 as SYVADS. Full variable domain (remainder filled in from reference TRBV13-3 and TRBJ2-2): EAAVTQSPRSKVAVTGGKVTLSCHQTNNHDYMYWYRQDTGHGLRLIHYSYVADSTEKGDIPDGYKASRPSQENFSLILELASLSQTAVYFCASSLGNTGQLYFGEGSKLTVL.

On this clone: Gene names are mouse gene names. With the read ending 4 residues before the CDR3 end, the germline J gene is used to fill in that end. The chain has TRBV14 and TRBJ2-4; 8 bases are a match to TRBD2. Germline CDR1 and CDR2: SGHDT and FRDEAV. CDR3 length: 14 residues. CDR3 bases read: TGTGCCAGCAGACTAGACTGGGGCGAAAAC. This gives the protein CASRLDWGEN. The whole CDR3 sequence is CASRLDWGENTLYF.

As concerns this clone: Gene names and germline match the mouse. The CDR3 end falls 4 residues outside the read, so it is completed with the germline J gene. This chain links TRBV1 with TRBJ2-7; 10 bases map to TRBD2. The CDR3 runs 15 residues. Germline CDR1 reads NSQYPW; CDR2 reads LRSPGD (reference sequence). CDR3 DNA (partial): TGCACCTGCAGTGCCACGACTGGGGGGAATTAT. Translating it yields CTCSATTGGNY. The entire CDR3 is CTCSATTGGNYEQYF. Complete variable domain (other parts from reference TRBV1 and TRBJ2-7): VTLLEQNPRWRLVPRGQAVNLRCILKNSQYPWMSWYQQDLQKQLQWLFTLRSPGDKEVKSLPGADYLATRVTDTELRLQVANMSQGRTLYCTCSATTGGNYEQYFGPGTRLTVL.

Details on this clone: Gene names refer to mouse genes. The sequence runs out 4 residues before the end of the CDR3; the remainder is reconstructed from the germline J gene. Additional DNA sequences in this sample encode the identical CDR3. The rearrangement links TRBV19 to TRBJ2-5; TRBD2 matches 7 bases. Germline CDR1 and CDR2: FNHDT and SITEND (reference sequence). This CDR3 comprises 13 residues. The CDR3 protein is CASSILGEDTQYF. The sequenced CDR3 bases are TGTGCCAGCAGTATTCTGGGGGAAGAC.